This TCR beta chain was found in a study of OX40 agonist ivuxolimab in advanced cancers. Study outcomes and limitations: The CD4+ and CD8+ T cells in the blood had expanded clonally by week 6 at 0.1 to 3.0 mg/kg. The study found among the lowest clonal expansion in partial responders at 0.1-3.0 mg/kg. Expanded clones were, on average, more numerous in CD8+ T cells than in CD4+.

Concerning this clone: Its specificity is not known.

The sampling schedule covered blood at baseline, cycle 4 day 1, and cycle 7 day 1. Measured with immunoSEQ multiplex PCR; TCRdb has only the in-frame clones, and not every one. This table holds about 48,000 clones, more than 85% found once. Trimming at V came to 1 base and at J to 3 bases, leaving 0 bases not matched to a gene. The CDR3 totals 15 residues. Germline V gene data show CDR1 as SGHNT and CDR2 as YYREEE (reference sequence). This sequence joins TRBV5-4 and TRBJ2-1; 11 bases line up with TRBD2. This clonotype was obtained from an adult with an advanced solid tumor such as melanoma, head and neck, liver or kidney cancer. Sequences were derived from CD4+ or CD8+ T cells sorted from blood, sampled in a trial of the OX40 agonist ivuxolimab. The CDR3 protein is CASSLTSGSYNEQFF. CDR3 coding DNA: TGTGCCAGCAGCTTGACTAGCGGGAGCTACAATGAGCAGTTCTTC.